Listed here are 11 T cell receptor beta chains from one sample, sequenced in a study of blood T cell repertoires in COVID-19. Libraries were prepared by immunoSEQ multiplex PCR; TCRdb keeps only in-frame clonotypes and omits some of them. The sample includes about 120,000 clones, approximately 90% of them seen just once. The specimen was peripheral blood. The source is a human donor with active COVID-19. The donor label of this sample is uncertain.

The CDR3 protein is CASSLAGRGGNQPQHF. The CDR3 DNA sequence: TGTGCCAGCAGCTTAGCGGGTCGGGGTGGCAATCAGCCCCAGCATTTT. The V call is TRBV7-8, the J call TRBJ1-5; D remains ambiguous. V was trimmed by 0 bases and J by 2 bases, leaving 11 bases between them. Germline assignment: CDR1 SGHVS and CDR2 FQNEAQ. The length of the CDR3 is 16 residues.

In this sample, this clone turned up a few times. The chain carries TRBV6-5 and TRBJ1-2, with D maybe TRBD1 (5 bases). CDR3 length equals 16 residues. The V end was cut by 0 bases, the J end by 7 bases, with 18 bases between. From germline, CDR1 is MNHEY and CDR2 SVGAGI. CDR3 residues: CASSYSDGGFGGGYTF. The DNA for the CDR3 is TGTGCCAGCAGTTACTCGGACGGGGGTTTCGGGGGTGGCTACACCTTC.

This clone was seen a single time. The chain uses TRBV30 and TRBJ1-2; D might be TRBD1 (5 bases). The V gene's germline CDR1 is GTSNPN and CDR2 SVGIG (reference sequence). The CDR3 is made up of 12 amino acids. V lost 8 bases and J 6 bases, leaving 16 bases between the germline ends. For the CDR3, the DNA is TGTGCCGGGAAGGGGCCAAGGAATGGCTACACCTTC. Translated: CAGKGPRNGYTF.

The chain recombines TRBV5-4 with TRBJ1-2, with 7 bases identical to TRBD1. CDR3 length: 15 amino acids. Per the germline V gene, CDR1 is SGHNT and CDR2 is YYREEE (reference sequence). The V gene end was trimmed by 5 bases and the J gene end by 6 bases; junction bases not matched to a gene: 13. CDR3 sequence (DNA): TGTGCCAGCAGAGTTACAGGGGCCCGGCGGGATGGCTACACCTTC. Its protein product is CASRVTGARRDGYTF.

The V call is TRBV5-1, the J call TRBJ2-7, with TRBD2 matching 15 bases. V was pared by 5 bases and J by 4 bases, with 4 bases of the junction left unmatched. This CDR3 region has 15 residues. Germline V gives CDR1 SGHRS, CDR2 YFSETQ. The CDR3 is CASRPGLAGGYEQYF. In DNA, the CDR3 is TGCGCCAGCAGGCCGGGACTAGCGGGGGGATACGAGCAGTACTTC.

This chain connects TRBV6-6 to TRBJ1-5; a weak D match, TRBD1 (5 bases). Germline lookup yields CDR1 MNHNY and CDR2 SVGAGI (reference sequence). The CDR3 contains 15 residues. The V end lost 7 bases, the J end lost 0 bases, and 13 bases lay between the germline ends. The CDR3 region has the DNA TGTGCCAGCAAGGCGGGGGGTTATAGCAATCAGCCCCAGCATTTT. It specifies CASKAGGYSNQPQHF.

The rearrangement links TRBV9 to TRBJ2-1; 8 positions match TRBD1. The CDR3 loop spans 14 amino acids. The trim removed 4 bases at V and 8 bases at J, leaving 8 bases unmatched. Germline V gives CDR1 SGDLS, CDR2 YYNGEE. DNA of the CDR3: TGTGCCAGCAGCCTGAGGACAGGGTATTATGAGCAGTTCTTC. Translating gives CASSLRTGYYEQFF.

The gene calls are TRBV6-2 or TRBV6-3 and TRBJ1-5; the D gene is possibly TRBD1 (5 bases). Trimming left V 6 bases short and J 0 bases short, with 12 bases between. The CDR3 extends over 15 amino acids. Germline CDR1 is MNHEY and CDR2 is SVGEGT. This CDR3 reads CASSSGLASNQPQHF. The CDR3 DNA is TGTGCCAGCAGCTCGGGACTGGCTAGCAATCAGCCCCAGCATTTT.

This sequence joins TRBV6-2 or TRBV6-3 and TRBJ2-2, with a weak D call TRBD2 (5 bases). Germline V gene sequence: CDR1 MNHEY, CDR2 SVGEGT. CDR3 length equals 18 residues. Deletions cut 0 bases from V and 2 bases from J, with 16 bases between. CDR3 loop: CASSYSRGLESNTGELFF. CDR3 sequence (DNA): TGTGCCAGCAGTTACTCCCGCGGGTTAGAGAGCAACACCGGGGAGCTGTTTTTT.

This chain connects TRBV7-5 to TRBJ1-1; the table assigns TRBD1, which was not confirmed against the DNA. TRBV7-5 is assigned pseudogene status. This CDR3 has 14 amino acids. The CDR3, as DNA: TGTGCCAGAAGCACGAGGACAGATTACACTGAAGCTTTCTTT. It encodes CARSTRTDYTEAFF.

This clone was detected only a few times. The rearrangement uses TRBV18 and TRBJ1-6; TRBD1 matches at 9 bases. Trimming removed 3 bases from V and 9 bases from J; junction bases left unmatched: 9. The CDR3 runs to 16 residues. Germline CDR1 is KGHSH and CDR2 is LQKENI. The CDR3 spells CASSPLEGTGTSPLHF. In DNA form, the CDR3 reads TGTGCCAGCTCACCGTTAGAGGGGACAGGGACTTCACCCCTCCACTTT.